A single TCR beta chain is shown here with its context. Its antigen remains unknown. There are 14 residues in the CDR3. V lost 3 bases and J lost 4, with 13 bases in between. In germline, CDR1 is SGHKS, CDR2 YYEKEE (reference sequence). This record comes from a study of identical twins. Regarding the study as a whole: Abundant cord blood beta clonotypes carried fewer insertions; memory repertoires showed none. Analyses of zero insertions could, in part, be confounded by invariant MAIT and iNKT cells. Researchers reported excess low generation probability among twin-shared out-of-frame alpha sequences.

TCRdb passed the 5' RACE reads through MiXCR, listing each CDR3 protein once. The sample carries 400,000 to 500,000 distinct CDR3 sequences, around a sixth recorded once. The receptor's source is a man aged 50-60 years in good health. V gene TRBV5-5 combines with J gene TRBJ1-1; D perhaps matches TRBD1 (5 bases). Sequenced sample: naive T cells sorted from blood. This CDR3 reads CASSSLSGGTEAFF. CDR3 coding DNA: TGTGCCAGCAGCTCCCTGTCGGGGGGCACTGAAGCTTTCTTT. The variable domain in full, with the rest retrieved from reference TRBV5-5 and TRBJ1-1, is DAGVTQSPTHLIKTRGQQVTLRCSPISGHKSVSWYQQVLGQGPQFIFQYYEKEERGRGNFPDRFSARQFPNYSSELNVNALLLGDSALYLCASSSLSGGTEAFFGQGTRLTVV.